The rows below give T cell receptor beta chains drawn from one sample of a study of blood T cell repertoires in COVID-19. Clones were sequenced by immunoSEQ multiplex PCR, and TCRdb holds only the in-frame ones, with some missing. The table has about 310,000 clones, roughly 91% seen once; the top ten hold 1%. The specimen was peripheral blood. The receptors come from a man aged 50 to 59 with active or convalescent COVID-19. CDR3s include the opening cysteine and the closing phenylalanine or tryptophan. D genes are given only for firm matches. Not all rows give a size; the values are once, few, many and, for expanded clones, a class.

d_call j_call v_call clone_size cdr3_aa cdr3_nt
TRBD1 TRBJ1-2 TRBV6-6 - CASTGQVRDGYTF TGTGCCAGCACCGGACAGGTTCGAGATGGCTACACCTTC
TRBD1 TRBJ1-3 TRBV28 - CASSLGGQGGNTIYF TGTGCCAGCAGTTTAGGGGGACAGGGTGGAAACACCATATATTTT
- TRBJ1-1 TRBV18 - CASSPQKNTEAFF TGTGCCAGCTCACCTCAGAAGAACACTGAAGCTTTCTTT
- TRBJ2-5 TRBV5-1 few CASSFGGQETQYF TGCGCCAGCAGCTTCGGGGGCCAAGAGACCCAGTACTTC
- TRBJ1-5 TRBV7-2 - CASRFTGIDQPQHF TGTGCCAGCAGATTTACAGGGATCGATCAGCCCCAGCATTTT
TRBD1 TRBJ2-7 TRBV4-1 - CASSQTGTGPYEQYF TGCGCCAGCAGCCAAACCGGGACAGGGCCCTACGAGCAGTACTTC
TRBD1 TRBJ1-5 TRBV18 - CASSDRADQPQHF TGTGCCAGCTCCGACAGGGCGGACCAGCCCCAGCATTTT
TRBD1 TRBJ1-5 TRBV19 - CASGTGGAGSNQPQHF TGTGCCAGTGGGACAGGGGGCGCCGGTAGCAATCAGCCCCAGCATTTT
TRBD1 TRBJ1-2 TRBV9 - CASSSGGRRADGYTF TGTGCCAGCAGCTCAGGGGGCAGACGGGCTGATGGCTACACCTTC
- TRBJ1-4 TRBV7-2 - CASSLRTVTNEKLFF TGTGCCAGCAGCTTGCGGACAGTAACTAATGAAAAACTGTTTTTT
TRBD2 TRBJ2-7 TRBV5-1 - CASSLAGREEDEQYF TGCGCCAGCAGCTTGGCTGGGCGGGAGGAGGACGAGCAGTACTTC
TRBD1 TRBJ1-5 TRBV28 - CASSPPRGTNQPQHF TGTGCCAGCAGTCCTCCCAGGGGGACTAATCAGCCCCAGCATTTT